These 29 T cell receptor beta chains share one sample of origin, sequenced in a study of blood T cells in healthy people across ages. A second PCR of 7 to 11 cycles used a sample-barcoded 5' primer and a J-beta primer mix. TCRdb re-called the 5' RACE reads with MiXCR, one entry per CDR3 protein. Altogether about 1.6 million distinct CDR3 sequences are present, roughly 32% being singletons, with the ten largest covering approximately 11%. Input material: blood. These receptors were collected from a woman under 40 in good health.

This clonotype was picked up a small number of times. This chain uses TRBV29-1 with TRBJ1-1; a possible D gene is TRBD1 (5 bases). Trimming left V 0 bases short and J 6 bases short, with 8 bases between. In germline, CDR1 is SQVTM, CDR2 ANQGSEA. This CDR3 region has 12 residues. The CDR3 DNA follows: TGCAGCGTTGAAGATTTGGGGGCTGAAGCTTTCTTT. Translated, it gives CSVEDLGAEAFF.

This clonotype showed up just a few times. V and J are TRBV7-9 and TRBJ2-7, with TRBD1 identical over 7 bases. V lost 3 bases to trimming and J lost 5 bases; unmatched junction nucleotides: 10. CDR1 is SEHNR, CDR2 FQNEAQ, per germline (reference sequence). The CDR3 runs 15 residues. The CDR3 region has the DNA TGTGCCAGCAGCTTGACTCAGACAGGGCGGGACGAGCAGTACTTC. Translating gives CASSLTQTGRDEQYF.

The DNA of the CDR3 is TGTGCCAGCAGCGTAGAGGGGACAGTGGGTGAAAAACTGTTTTTT. Amino acid sequence: CASSVEGTVGEKLFF. V and J are TRBV9 and TRBJ1-4; TRBD1 aligns across 7 bases. V trimming: 0 bases; J trimming: 7 bases; junction bases outside the gene matches: 6. This CDR3 contains 15 residues. Germline V lookup: CDR1 SGDLS, CDR2 YYNGEE.

As for this clonotype: A read error is possible here, since a much larger clone lies one base away. This rearrangement joins TRBV4-1 to TRBJ2-5; D tentatively reads TRBD1 or TRBD2 (5 bases each). There are 14 residues in the CDR3. V lost 0 bases to trimming and J lost 11 bases, with 16 bases between them. CDR1 and CDR2 (germline): MGHRA, YSYEKL. The CDR3 region is CASSQDRWGNEQYF. The DNA for the CDR3 is TGCGCCAGCAGCCAAGATCGGTGGGGGAATGAGCAGTACTTC.

This clonotype was counted only a few times. The V gene is TRBV20-1, the J gene TRBJ2-5; 9 bases fit TRBD2. CDR3 length: 13 residues. Trimming removed 4 bases from V and 3 bases from J; junction bases left unmatched: 3. Germline values: CDR1 DFQATT, CDR2 SNEGSKA (reference sequence). This CDR3 is CSANLAGKETQYF. The CDR3 nucleotides read TGCAGTGCTAATCTAGCGGGGAAAGAGACCCAGTACTTC.

This chain uses TRBV28 with TRBJ2-3; tentatively, D is TRBD2 (5 bases). This CDR3 has 16 amino acids. Trimming left V 4 bases short and J 2 bases short, with 16 bases between. Per the germline V gene, CDR1 is MDHEN and CDR2 is SYDVKM. CDR3 loop: CASSYRGYGNTDTQYF. CDR3 DNA sequence: TGTGCCAGCAGTTATCGGGGTTACGGGAACACAGATACGCAGTATTTT.

V usage is TRBV5-6 and J usage is TRBJ2-5, with D perhaps given as TRBD1 or TRBD2 (5 bases each). The end of the DNA is better explained by TRBJ2-7, so the J call may be wrong. This CDR3 is 14 amino acids long. The germline V gene has CDR1 SGHDT and CDR2 YYEEEE. The CDR3 DNA reads TGTGCCAGCAGCCTGGGGACGGGCAACGACGAGCAGTACTTC. Translating gives CASSLGTGNDEQYF.

In its sample, this clonotype was seen a few times. V usage is TRBV7-2 and J usage is TRBJ1-4, with 7 bases aligning to TRBD1. The CDR3 has 15 residues. Germline V gene data show CDR1 as SGHTA and CDR2 as FQGNSA. V lost 5 bases, J lost 8 bases, and 11 bases stayed unmatched. CDR3 nucleotide sequence: TGTGCCAGCAGCGTACGACAGGGAGGTGGAGAAAAACTGTTTTTT. It yields the protein CASSVRQGGGEKLFF. Looking up the rest from reference TRBV7-2 and TRBJ1-4 gives the full variable domain: GAGVSQSPSNKVTEKGKDVELRCDPISGHTALYWYRQSLGQGLEFLIYFQGNSAPDKSGLPSDRFSAERTGGSVSTLTIQRTQQEDSAVYLCASSVRQGGGEKLFFGSGTQLSVL.

The V gene is TRBV6-1, the J gene TRBJ2-1; 8 bases agree with TRBD2. Trimming took 5 bases from V and 9 from J; bases not matched to a gene: 9. There are 14 residues in the CDR3. CDR1 is MNHNS and CDR2 is SASEGT in the germline V gene. CDR3 sequence: CASSSLRGGGEQFF. For the CDR3, the DNA is TGTGCCAGCAGTTCACTCCGGGGGGGCGGTGAGCAGTTCTTC.

V gene TRBV11-2 combines with J gene TRBJ2-2; 8 bases line up with TRBD2. The CDR3 has 16 amino acids. Germline V gene data show CDR1 as SGHAT and CDR2 as FQNNGV. The J segment lost 4 bases and the V segment lost 0 bases, leaving 4 bases of the junction unmatched. CDR3 sequence: CASSLDLAGSTGELFF. In nucleotides, the CDR3 is TGTGCCAGCAGCTTAGATTTAGCGGGGAGCACCGGGGAGCTGTTTTTT.

This clonotype showed up just a few times. The chain couples TRBV18 to TRBJ2-7; D remains ambiguous. The length of the CDR3 is 15 residues. The ends were cut back, 5 bases at V and 2 bases at J, with 16 bases in the middle. Germline V gene data show CDR1 as KGHSH and CDR2 as LQKENI. The CDR3 loop is CASSLTLEMAYEQYF. The DNA for the CDR3 is TGTGCCAGCTCATTGACTCTAGAGATGGCCTACGAGCAGTACTTC.

Comments on this clonotype: A read error may account for a junction end that differs from germline. This chain links TRBV10-3 with TRBJ2-1; weak D call: TRBD2 (5 bases). Germline CDR1 reads ENHRY; CDR2 reads SYGVKD. This CDR3 region has 13 residues. Here the CDR3 DNA reads TGTGCCATCTGTGACTATGAGCGGCATGAGCAGTTCTTC. Its protein is CAICDYERHEQFF.

The V and J genes are TRBV6-6 and TRBJ2-3; 7 nucleotides agree with TRBD1. This CDR3 is built from 15 residues. The germline gives CDR1 MNHNY, CDR2 SVGAGI (reference sequence). J gave up 0 bases and V 2 bases, and 2 bases lay outside the gene matches. The DNA of the CDR3 is TGTGCCAGCAGTTACAGGGACAGTAGCACAGATACGCAGTATTTT. This sequence encodes CASSYRDSSTDTQYF.

With regard to this clonotype: A read error may be the cause here, since a much bigger clone is one base away. The V call is TRBV15, the J call TRBJ2-1, with a weak D call TRBD2 (6 bases). The CDR3 spans 14 residues. Germline values: CDR1 LNHNV, CDR2 YYDKDF (reference sequence). The CDR3 bases are TGTGCCACCAGCAGAGGAACGGACTACAATGAGCGGTTCTTC. This sequence encodes CATSRGTDYNERFF.

The chain recombines TRBV10-2 with TRBJ2-5; 8 nucleotides match TRBD2. The V gene's germline CDR1 is WSHSY and CDR2 SAAADI. The V segment lost 11 bases and the J segment 5 bases; nucleotides outside the gene matches: 16. The CDR3 consists of 15 residues. The CDR3 DNA sequence: TGCGCCGGCATGAGACTAGCGCCGCCCGGGGAGACCCAGTACTTC. Translated, it gives CAGMRLAPPGETQYF.

The chain has TRBV9 and TRBJ2-3; D tentatively fits TRBD1 or TRBD2 (6 bases each). CDR1 is SGDLS and CDR2 is YYNGEE in the germline V gene. The CDR3 runs 16 residues. Trimming left V 0 bases short and J 5 bases short, with 16 bases between. CDR3 DNA sequence: TGTGCCAGCAGCGTAGCTGGGGGGCGCGGGATAGATACGCAGTATTTT. Translating it yields CASSVAGGRGIDTQYF. Looking up the rest from reference TRBV9 and TRBJ2-3 gives the full variable domain: DSGVTQTPKHLITATGQRVTLRCSPRSGDLSVYWYQQSLDQGLQFLIQYYNGEERAKGNILERFSAQQFPDLHSELNLSSLELGDSALYFCASSVAGGRGIDTQYFGPGTRLTVL.

The rearrangement uses TRBV4-1 and TRBJ2-5; 9 nucleotides line up with TRBD1. This CDR3 has 15 amino acids. CDR1 and CDR2 (germline): MGHRA, YSYEKL. The V segment lost 4 bases and the J segment 5 bases; nucleotides outside the gene matches: 8. As DNA, the CDR3 is TGCGCCAGCAGCCCTGCCGACAGGGGGGAGGAGACCCAGTACTTC. Its translation is CASSPADRGEETQYF.

Notes on this clonotype: Mismatch with germline at one junction end may stem from a read error. The chain couples TRBV25-1 to TRBJ1-1, with 7 nucleotides matching TRBD1. Germline loops: CDR1 MGHDK, CDR2 SYGVNS. The CDR3 sequence is 17 residues long. The CDR3 reads CVSSEYPRQGTNTEAFF. The CDR3 DNA reads as TGTGTCAGCAGTGAATACCCAAGACAGGGCACGAACACTGAAGCTTTCTTT.

The rearrangement links TRBV6-5 to TRBJ2-3, with D possibly being TRBD2 (5 bases). V gave up 5 bases and J gave up 6 bases, with 12 bases separating them. Germline V CDR1 and CDR2: MNHEY, SVGAGI. CDR3 size: 13 residues. The DNA of the CDR3 is TGTGCCAGCAGTAGCGGAGTTTTCGATACGCAGTATTTT. Its protein is CASSSGVFDTQYF.

CDR3 region: CASSLAPVTGGTEAFF. In DNA, the CDR3 is TGTGCCAGCAGCTTAGCGCCGGTGACAGGGGGCACTGAAGCTTTCTTT. This chain connects TRBV7-8 to TRBJ1-1, with 9 bases lining up with TRBD1. Per germline, CDR1 SGHVS and CDR2 FQNEAQ. Losses at the gene ends were 0 bases for V and 4 bases for J; bases not matched to a gene: 6. This CDR3 comprises 16 residues.

The V and J genes are TRBV7-9 and TRBJ1-1; D gene uncertain. The germline V and J ends were trimmed by 1 base and 6 bases, with 15 bases remaining between them. CDR3 length: 15 residues. Germline CDR1 SEHNR, CDR2 FQNEAQ (reference sequence). The CDR3 protein is CASSLGQDFLAEAFF. Here the CDR3 DNA reads TGTGCCAGCAGCTTAGGGCAGGATTTTTTGGCTGAAGCTTTCTTT. The variable domain in full, with the rest retrieved from reference TRBV7-9 and TRBJ1-1, is DTGVSQNPRHKITKRGQNVTFRCDPISEHNRLYWYRQTLGQGPEFLTYFQNEAQLEKSRLLSDRFSAERPKGSFSTLEIQRTEQGDSAMYLCASSLGQDFLAEAFFGQGTRLTVV.

In its sample, this clonotype was seen many times. The V gene is TRBV29-1, the J gene TRBJ2-7; perhaps TRBD1 as D (5 bases). The V end was cut by 4 bases, the J end by 3 bases, with 7 bases between. Germline CDR1 is SQVTM and CDR2 is ANQGSEA. This CDR3 contains 11 residues. CDR3 DNA sequence: TGCAGCGTTGGACAGATCTACGAGCAGTACTTC. It specifies CSVGQIYEQYF.

V usage is TRBV20-1 and J usage is TRBJ1-1; D gene ambiguous. The CDR3 sequence is 14 residues long. CDR1 DFQATT and CDR2 SNEGSKA come from the germline V gene (reference sequence). V was trimmed by 3 bases and J by 0 bases, leaving 11 bases between them. CDR3 amino acids: CSASPVELNTEAFF. The CDR3, as DNA: TGCAGTGCTAGTCCAGTAGAGTTGAACACTGAAGCTTTCTTT.

A remark on this clonotype: Mismatch with germline at one junction end may stem from a read error. The chain is built from TRBV12-3 or TRBV12-4 and TRBJ2-3; 8 positions match TRBD2. The CDR3 has 17 residues. For the CDR3, the DNA is TGTGCCACCGCTTTGGGGGTCGGACTAGCCCTTGCAGATACACAGTATTTT. This encodes CATALGVGLALADTQYF.

This clonotype came up a few times. The chain links TRBV7-9 to TRBJ2-7; tentative D call: TRBD1 (5 bases). Germline values: CDR1 SEHNR, CDR2 FQNEAQ (reference sequence). CDR3 length equals 15 residues. Trimming removed 1 base from V and 5 bases from J, with 15 bases in between. The CDR3 coding sequence is TGTGCCAGCAGCTTAGGACGTCAGGGTATTCACGAGCAGTACTTC. Translated, it gives CASSLGRQGIHEQYF.

This clonotype occurred many times. This chain uses TRBV7-9 with TRBJ2-5; TRBD1 might be the D (5 bases). Germline CDR1 is SEHNR and CDR2 is FQNEAQ (reference sequence). V lost 7 bases to trimming and J lost 4 bases, with 13 bases between them. The CDR3 sequence is 13 residues long. The CDR3 DNA follows: TGTGCCAGCACCAACGTAGGGGTAGAGACCCAGTACTTC. Amino acid sequence: CASTNVGVETQYF.

The chain couples TRBV20-1 to TRBJ1-2, with D perhaps TRBD1 (5 bases). The germline V gene has CDR1 DFQATT and CDR2 SNEGSKA (reference sequence). This CDR3 spans 15 amino acids. V lost 0 bases, J lost 4 bases, and 15 bases lay in between. The CDR3 nucleotides are TGCAGTGCTAGAGATGAGATAGCAGGGCTCTATGGCTACACCTTC. It encodes CSARDEIAGLYGYTF.

This clonotype showed up many times. CDR3 amino acids: CASSPRGGTQYF. CDR3 DNA sequence: TGTGCCAGCAGCCCCCGGGGAGGGACGCAGTATTTT. This sequence joins TRBV7-2 and TRBJ2-3; 7 bases agree with TRBD2. This CDR3 has 12 residues. The trim removed 5 bases at V and 9 bases at J, leaving 5 bases unmatched. Germline CDR1 reads SGHTA; CDR2 reads FQGNSA.

The table lists this clonotype with a few counts. J is TRBJ2-1 and V is TRBV7-6; D tentatively reads TRBD1 or TRBD2 (5 bases each). Germline CDR1 is SGHVS and CDR2 is FNYEAQ. The CDR3 length is 16 residues. V was cut by 2 bases and J by 4 bases, with 15 bases left in between. CDR3 residues: CASSLMAGSLYNEQFF. The DNA of the CDR3 is TGTGCCAGCAGCTTAATGGCAGGGAGCCTATACAATGAGCAGTTCTTC.